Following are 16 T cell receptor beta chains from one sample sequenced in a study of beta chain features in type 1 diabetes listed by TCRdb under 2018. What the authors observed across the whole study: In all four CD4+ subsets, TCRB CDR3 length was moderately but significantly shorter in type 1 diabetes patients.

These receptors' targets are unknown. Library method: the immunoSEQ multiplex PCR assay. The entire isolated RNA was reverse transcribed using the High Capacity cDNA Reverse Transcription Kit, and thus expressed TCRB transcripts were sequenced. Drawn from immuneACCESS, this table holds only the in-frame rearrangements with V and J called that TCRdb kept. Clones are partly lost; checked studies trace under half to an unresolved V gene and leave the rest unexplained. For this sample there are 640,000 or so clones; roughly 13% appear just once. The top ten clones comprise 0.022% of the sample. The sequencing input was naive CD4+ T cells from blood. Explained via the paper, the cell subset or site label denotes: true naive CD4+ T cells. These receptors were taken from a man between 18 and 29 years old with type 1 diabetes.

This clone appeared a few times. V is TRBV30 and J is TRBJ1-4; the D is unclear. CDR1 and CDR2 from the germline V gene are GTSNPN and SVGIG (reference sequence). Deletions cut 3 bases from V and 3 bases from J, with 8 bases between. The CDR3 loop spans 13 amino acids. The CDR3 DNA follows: TGTGCCTGGAGGCGGTCTTCTAATGAAAAACTGTTTTTT. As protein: CAWRRSSNEKLFF.

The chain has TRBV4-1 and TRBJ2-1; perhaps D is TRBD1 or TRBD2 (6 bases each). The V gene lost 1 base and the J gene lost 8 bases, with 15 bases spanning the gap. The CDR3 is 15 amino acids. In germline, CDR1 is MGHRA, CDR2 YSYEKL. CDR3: CASSQAGADRHEQFF. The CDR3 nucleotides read TGCGCCAGCAGCCAAGCGGGGGCAGACAGGCATGAGCAGTTCTTC.

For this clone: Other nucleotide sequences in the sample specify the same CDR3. The CDR3 coding sequence is TGCGCCAGCAGCTTGGAGGGGAAGCAGTACTTC. This codes for CASSLEGKQYF. The rearrangement links TRBV5-1 to TRBJ2-7, with D maybe TRBD1 (5 bases). V lost 0 bases, J lost 8 bases, and 6 bases lay in between. Germline CDR1 is SGHRS and CDR2 is YFSETQ. CDR3 length equals 11 residues.

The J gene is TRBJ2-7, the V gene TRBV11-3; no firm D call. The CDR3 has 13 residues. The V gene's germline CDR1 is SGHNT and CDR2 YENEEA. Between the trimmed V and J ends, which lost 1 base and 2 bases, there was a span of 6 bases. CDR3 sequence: CASSLGGTYEQYF. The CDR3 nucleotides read TGTGCCAGCAGCTTAGGTGGCACCTACGAGCAGTACTTC.

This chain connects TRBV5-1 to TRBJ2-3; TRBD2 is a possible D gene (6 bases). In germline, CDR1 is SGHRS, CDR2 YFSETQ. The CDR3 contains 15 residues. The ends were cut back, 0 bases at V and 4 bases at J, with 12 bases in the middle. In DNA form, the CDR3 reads TGCGCCAGCAGCTTGGAACTAGCCGGGGCAGATACGCAGTATTTT. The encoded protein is CASSLELAGADTQYF.

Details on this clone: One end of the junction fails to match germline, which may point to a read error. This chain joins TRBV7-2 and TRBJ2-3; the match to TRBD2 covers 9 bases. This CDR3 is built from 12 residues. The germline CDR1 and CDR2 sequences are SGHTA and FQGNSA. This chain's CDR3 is CASSSPGSGGLF. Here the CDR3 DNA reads TGTGCCAGCAGCTCCCCGGGTAGCGGGGGTTTGTTT.

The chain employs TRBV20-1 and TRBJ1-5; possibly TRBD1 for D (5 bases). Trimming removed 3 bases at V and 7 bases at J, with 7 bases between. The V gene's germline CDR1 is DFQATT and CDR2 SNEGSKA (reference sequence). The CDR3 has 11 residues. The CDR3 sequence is CSASRDQPQHF. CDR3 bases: TGCAGTGCTAGCAGGGACCAGCCCCAGCATTTT.

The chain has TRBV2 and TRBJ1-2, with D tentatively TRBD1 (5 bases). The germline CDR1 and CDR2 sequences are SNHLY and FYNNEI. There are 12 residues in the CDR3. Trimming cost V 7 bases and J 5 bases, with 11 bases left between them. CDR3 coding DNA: TGTGCCAGCATGGGGACGTCGTATGGCTACACCTTC. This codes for CASMGTSYGYTF.

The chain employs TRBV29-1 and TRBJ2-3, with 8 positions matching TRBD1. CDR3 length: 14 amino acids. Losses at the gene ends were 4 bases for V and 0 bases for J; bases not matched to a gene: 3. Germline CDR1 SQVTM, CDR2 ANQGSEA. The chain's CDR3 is CSVVGQESTDTQYF. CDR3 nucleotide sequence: TGCAGCGTTGTGGGACAGGAAAGCACAGATACGCAGTATTTT.

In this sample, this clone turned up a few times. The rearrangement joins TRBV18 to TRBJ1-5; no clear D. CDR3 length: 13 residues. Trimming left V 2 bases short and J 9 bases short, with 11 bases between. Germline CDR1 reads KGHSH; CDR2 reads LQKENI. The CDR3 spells CASSPSEDGPQHF. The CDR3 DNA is TGTGCCAGCTCACCATCAGAAGATGGGCCCCAGCATTTT.

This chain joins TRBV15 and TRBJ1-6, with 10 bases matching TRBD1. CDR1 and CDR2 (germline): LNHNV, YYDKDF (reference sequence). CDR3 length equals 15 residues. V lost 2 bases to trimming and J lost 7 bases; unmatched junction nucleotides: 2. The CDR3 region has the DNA TGTGCCACCAGCAGACAGACAGGGGGCAATTCACCCCTCCACTTT. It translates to CATSRQTGGNSPLHF.

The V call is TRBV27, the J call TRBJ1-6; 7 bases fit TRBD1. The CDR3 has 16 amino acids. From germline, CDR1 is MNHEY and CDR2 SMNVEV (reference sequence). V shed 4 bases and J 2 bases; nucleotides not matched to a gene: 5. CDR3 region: CASSSGQATYNSPLHF. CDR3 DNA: TGTGCCAGCAGTTCCGGACAGGCGACCTATAATTCACCCCTCCACTTT.

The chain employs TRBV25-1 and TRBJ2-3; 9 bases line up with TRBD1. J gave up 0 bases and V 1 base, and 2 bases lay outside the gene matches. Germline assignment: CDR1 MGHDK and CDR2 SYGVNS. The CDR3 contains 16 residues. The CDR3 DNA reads TGTGCCAGCAGTGAATGGGGGACAGGGAGCACAGATACGCAGTATTTT. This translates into CASSEWGTGSTDTQYF.

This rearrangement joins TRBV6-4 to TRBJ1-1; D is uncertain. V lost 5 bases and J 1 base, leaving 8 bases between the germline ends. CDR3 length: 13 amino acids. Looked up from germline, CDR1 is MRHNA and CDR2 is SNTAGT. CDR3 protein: CASSRVQNTEAFF. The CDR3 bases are TGTGCCAGCAGTAGGGTACAGAACACTGAAGCTTTCTTT.

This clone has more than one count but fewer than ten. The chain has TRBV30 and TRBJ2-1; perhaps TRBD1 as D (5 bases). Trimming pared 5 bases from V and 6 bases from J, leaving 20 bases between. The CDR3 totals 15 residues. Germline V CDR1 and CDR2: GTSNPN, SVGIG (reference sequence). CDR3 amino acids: CAWSGVQGRLNEQFF. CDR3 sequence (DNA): TGTGCCTGGTCCGGAGTTCAGGGAAGGCTCAATGAGCAGTTCTTC.

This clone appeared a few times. The CDR3 region is CASSGKGQYYEQYF. The CDR3 DNA follows: TGTGCCAGCAGTGGAAAAGGACAGTACTACGAGCAGTACTTC. J is TRBJ2-7 and V is TRBV6-1; the D gene is possibly TRBD1 (6 bases). V shed 4 bases and J shed 3 bases, with 13 bases lying between them. CDR3 size: 14 residues. The germline V gene encodes CDR1 MNHNS and CDR2 SASEGT.